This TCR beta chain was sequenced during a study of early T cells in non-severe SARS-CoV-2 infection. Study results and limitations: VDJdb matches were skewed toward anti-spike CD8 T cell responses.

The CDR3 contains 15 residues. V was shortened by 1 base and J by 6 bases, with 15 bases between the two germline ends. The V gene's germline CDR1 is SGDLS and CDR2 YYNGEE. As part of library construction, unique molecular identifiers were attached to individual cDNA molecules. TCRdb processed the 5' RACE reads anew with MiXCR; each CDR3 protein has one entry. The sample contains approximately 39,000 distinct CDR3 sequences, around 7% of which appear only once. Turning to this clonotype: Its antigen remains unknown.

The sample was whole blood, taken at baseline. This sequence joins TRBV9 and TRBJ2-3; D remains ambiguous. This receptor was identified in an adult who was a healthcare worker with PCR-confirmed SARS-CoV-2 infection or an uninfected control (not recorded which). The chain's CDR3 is CASSVSDGPRDTQYF. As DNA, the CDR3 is TGTGCCAGCAGCGTAAGTGACGGCCCCCGGGATACGCAGTATTTT.